The present T cell receptor (beta chain) was sequenced within a study of T-cell memory formation after mild COVID-19. Study-wide findings and caveats: Memory cells collected pre-infection included some clones that later responded, suggesting cross-reactive memory joined. Day 37-peaking second-wave clones had unconfirmed SARS-CoV-2 specificity.

This clonotype was observed a handful of times. No antigen is known for it. The 5'RACE method, run with constant-segment primers, produced TCR alpha and TCR beta cDNA libraries (carrying sample barcodes and UMIs). One entry per CDR3 protein, called by TCRdb with MiXCR from the 5' RACE reads. The sample has 260,000 or so distinct CDR3 sequences; 16% are singletons. CDR1 and CDR2 (germline): LGHDT, YNNKEL (reference sequence). The V segment lost 4 bases and the J segment 3 bases; nucleotides outside the gene matches: 9. The CDR3 runs to 17 residues. V is TRBV3-1 and J is TRBJ2-5; 12 bases map to TRBD1. The sample taken for sequencing was PBMCs or a T cell subset sorted from them (not recorded which). The clonotype comes from a man between 18 and 35 years old who had mild COVID-19 (a few samples of this study predate the infection). Cell type and time point are not known. The CDR3 reads CASSLRPGQGAEETQYF. CDR3 DNA: TGTGCCAGCAGCCTAAGACCGGGACAGGGGGCCGAAGAGACCCAGTACTTC.